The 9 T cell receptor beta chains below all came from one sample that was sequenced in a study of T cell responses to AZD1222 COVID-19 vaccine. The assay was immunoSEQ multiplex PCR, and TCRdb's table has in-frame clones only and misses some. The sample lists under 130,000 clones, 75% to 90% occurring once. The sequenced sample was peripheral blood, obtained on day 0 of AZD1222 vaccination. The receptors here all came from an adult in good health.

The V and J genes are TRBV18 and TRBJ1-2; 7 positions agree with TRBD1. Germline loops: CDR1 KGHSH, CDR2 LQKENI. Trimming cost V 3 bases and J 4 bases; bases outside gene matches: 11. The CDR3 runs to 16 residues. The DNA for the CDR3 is TGTGCCAGCTCACCGTTGACGGGGGACAGCTCCTATGGCTACACCTTC. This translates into CASSPLTGDSSYGYTF.

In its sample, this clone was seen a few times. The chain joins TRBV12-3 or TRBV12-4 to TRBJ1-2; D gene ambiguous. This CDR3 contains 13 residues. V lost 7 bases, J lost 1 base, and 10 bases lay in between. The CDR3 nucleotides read TGTGCCAGCACCCCTCGGATTAACTATGGCTACACCTTC. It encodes CASTPRINYGYTF.

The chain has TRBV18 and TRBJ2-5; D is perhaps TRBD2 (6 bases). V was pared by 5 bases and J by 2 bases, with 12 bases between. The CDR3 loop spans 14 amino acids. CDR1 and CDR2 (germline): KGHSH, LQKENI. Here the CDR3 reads CASSWREAQETQYF. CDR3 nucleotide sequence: TGTGCCAGCTCATGGAGGGAGGCTCAAGAGACCCAGTACTTC.

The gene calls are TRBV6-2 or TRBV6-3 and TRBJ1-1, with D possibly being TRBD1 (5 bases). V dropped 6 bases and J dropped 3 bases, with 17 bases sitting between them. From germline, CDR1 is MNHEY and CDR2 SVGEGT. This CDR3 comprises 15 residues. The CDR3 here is CASSLRVGGDTEAFF. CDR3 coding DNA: TGTGCCAGCAGCTTACGAGTAGGAGGGGACACTGAAGCTTTCTTT.

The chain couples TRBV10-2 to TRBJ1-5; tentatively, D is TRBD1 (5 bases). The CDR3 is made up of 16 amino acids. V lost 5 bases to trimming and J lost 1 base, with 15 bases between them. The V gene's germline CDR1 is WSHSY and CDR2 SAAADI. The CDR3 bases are TGCGCCAGCAGTACCCAGGGAGGGGTAAGCAATCAGCCCCAGCATTTT. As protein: CASSTQGGVSNQPQHF.

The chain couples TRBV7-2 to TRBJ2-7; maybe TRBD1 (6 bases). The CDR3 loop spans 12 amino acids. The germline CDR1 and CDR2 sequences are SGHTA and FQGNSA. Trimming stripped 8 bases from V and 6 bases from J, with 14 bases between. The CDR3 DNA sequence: TGTGCCAGCCGCAAAGGGGGAAGCGAGCAGTACTTC. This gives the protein CASRKGGSEQYF.

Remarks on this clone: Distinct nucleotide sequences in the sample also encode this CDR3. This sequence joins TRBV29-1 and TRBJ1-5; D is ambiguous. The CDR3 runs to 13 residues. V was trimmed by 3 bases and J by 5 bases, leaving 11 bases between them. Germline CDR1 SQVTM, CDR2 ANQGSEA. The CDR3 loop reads CSVEEDRYQPQHF. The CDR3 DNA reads TGCAGCGTTGAGGAAGACCGGTATCAGCCCCAGCATTTT.

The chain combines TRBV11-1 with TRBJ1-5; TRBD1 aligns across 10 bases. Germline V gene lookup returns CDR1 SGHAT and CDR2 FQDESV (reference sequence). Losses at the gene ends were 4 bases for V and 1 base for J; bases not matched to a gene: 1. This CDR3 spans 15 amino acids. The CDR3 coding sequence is TGTGCCAGCAGCTCGGGACAGGGGAGCAATCAGCCCCAGCATTTT. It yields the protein CASSSGQGSNQPQHF.

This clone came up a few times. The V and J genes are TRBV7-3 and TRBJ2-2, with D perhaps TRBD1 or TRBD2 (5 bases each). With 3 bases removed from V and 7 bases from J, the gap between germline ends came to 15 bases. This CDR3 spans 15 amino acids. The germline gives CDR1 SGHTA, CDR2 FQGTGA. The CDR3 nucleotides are TGTGCCAGCAGCTTGACGACAGTGGGGGTCGGGGAGCTGTTTTTT. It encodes CASSLTTVGVGELFF.